This T cell receptor beta chain was sequenced for a study of blood T cells in healthy people across ages. This clonotype was picked up a small number of times. A junction boundary mismatches the germline segment, possibly from a read error. The V gene's germline CDR1 is SGHTA and CDR2 FQGTGA. The CDR3 contains 13 residues. Sample-barcoded 5' priming and a J-beta primer mix drove a second PCR of about 7 to 12 cycles. TCRdb analysed the 5' RACE reads with MiXCR anew, one entry per CDR3 protein. The sample contains roughly 500,000 distinct CDR3 sequences, 25% to 30% of which appear only once. The sample comprised blood. The rearrangement joins TRBV7-3 to TRBJ2-5; possibly TRBD1 for D (5 bases). The clonotype comes from a woman in her seventies in good health. For the CDR3, the DNA is TGTGCCAGCAGATTAATGGGGCGGGAGACCCAGTACTTC. Translating gives CASRLMGRETQYF.